Each of the 13 T cell receptor beta chains below was sequenced from the same sample in a study of blood T cell repertoires in COVID-19. Repertoires were generated with immunoSEQ multiplex PCR, while TCRdb's copy carries only in-frame clones and drops some. The profile covers 250,000 to 300,000 clones, with about nine tenths appearing a single time and 15% to 17% taken by the ten largest. The sequencing sample was made of PBMCs or T cells enriched from blood (not recorded which). These receptor sequences come from a man aged 18 to 29 who had recovered from COVID-19.

This chain joins TRBV6-1 and TRBJ1-2; 9 nucleotides match TRBD1. CDR1 and CDR2 (germline): MNHNS, SASEGT. This CDR3 is 14 amino acids long. V shed 3 bases and J 6 bases; nucleotides not matched to a gene: 5. CDR3 residues: CASSEGTGWDGYTF. CDR3 nucleotides: TGTGCCAGCAGTGAGGGGACAGGGTGGGATGGCTACACCTTC.

V and J are TRBV11-2 and TRBJ2-7, with 9 bases fitting TRBD2. This CDR3 spans 16 amino acids. Germline values: CDR1 SGHAT, CDR2 FQNNGV. Trimming cost V 3 bases and J 2 bases; bases outside gene matches: 8. This chain's CDR3 is CASSFGAGGPAYEQYF. The CDR3 DNA follows: TGTGCCAGCAGCTTCGGTGCGGGAGGGCCGGCCTACGAGCAGTACTTC.

This chain links TRBV19 with TRBJ2-1, with D perhaps TRBD2 (5 bases). Germline V gives CDR1 LNHDA, CDR2 SQIVND (reference sequence). The CDR3 covers 15 residues. The V end was cut by 9 bases, the J end by 3 bases, with 18 bases between. CDR3 coding DNA: TGTGCCAGCGCAATAGCGCCAGGAGGCTACAATGAGCAGTTCTTC. Protein: CASAIAPGGYNEQFF.

This clone was recorded many times. In DNA form, the CDR3 reads TGCGCCAGCAGTCATCCCGAGAGCTCCTACAATGAGCAGTTCTTC. Translation: CASSHPESSYNEQFF. The V gene is TRBV23-1, the J gene TRBJ2-1; D gene uncertain. TRBV23-1 is an open reading frame, and its role is uncertain. V gave up 3 bases and J gave up 0 bases, with 9 bases separating them. The CDR3 spans 15 residues.

CDR3 in amino acids: CASSNQGGSYEQYF. CDR3 sequence (DNA): TGTGCCAGCAGCAATCAGGGGGGATCCTACGAGCAGTACTTC. The chain uses TRBV7-2 and TRBJ2-7; perhaps TRBD1 as D (7 bases). This CDR3 comprises 14 residues. CDR1 SGHTA and CDR2 FQGNSA come from the germline V gene. The V gene lost 5 bases and the J gene lost 1 base, with 12 bases spanning the gap.

V is TRBV19 and J is TRBJ1-3, with D possibly being TRBD1 (5 bases). V was shortened by 0 bases and J by 0 bases, with 15 bases between the two germline ends. CDR3 length: 18 amino acids. CDR1 is LNHDA, CDR2 SQIVND, per germline (reference sequence). CDR3 in DNA: TGTGCCAGTAGTATAGATCTAAGTGGCAGGGTCTCTGGAAACACCATATATTTT. It codes for CASSIDLSGRVSGNTIYF.

The chain links TRBV6-1 to TRBJ1-1; unclear D gene. Per germline, CDR1 MNHNS and CDR2 SASEGT. The ends were cut back, 1 base at V and 6 bases at J, with 12 bases in the middle. CDR3 length: 14 amino acids. The CDR3: CASSEGPEGAEAFF. The CDR3 nucleotides read TGTGCCAGCAGTGAAGGGCCAGAGGGTGCTGAAGCTTTCTTT.

This sequence joins TRBV20-1 and TRBJ1-4, with a possible D match to TRBD1 (6 bases). The CDR3 consists of 11 residues. From germline, CDR1 is DFQATT and CDR2 SNEGSKA (reference sequence). CDR3 amino acids: CSLLGGEKLFF. The CDR3 DNA follows: TGCAGCCTCTTAGGGGGTGAAAAACTGTTTTTT.

V and J are TRBV28 and TRBJ1-5, with D maybe TRBD1 (5 bases). V lost 5 bases and J lost 5, with 13 bases in between. The CDR3 has 14 amino acids. Germline loops: CDR1 MDHEN, CDR2 SYDVKM. CDR3 amino acids: CASSSGAEYQPQHF. The CDR3 coding sequence is TGTGCCAGCAGTAGTGGGGCGGAGTATCAGCCCCAGCATTTT.

V gene TRBV5-1 combines with J gene TRBJ2-3; 8 nucleotides align to TRBD1. Germline CDR1 is SGHRS and CDR2 is YFSETQ. This CDR3 region has 15 residues. V shed 0 bases, J shed 6 bases, and the junction held 6 bases outside the gene matches. The CDR3 DNA reads TGCGCCAGCAGCTTGGAGGCAGGGGGCTGGGATACGCAGTATTTT. Translating gives CASSLEAGGWDTQYF.

This sequence joins TRBV3-1 (or the pseudogene TRBV3-2) and TRBJ2-7, with a tentative D call TRBD2 (5 bases). The CDR3 runs to 17 residues. Germline lookup yields CDR1 LGHDT and CDR2 YNNKEL (reference sequence). Trimming removed 1 base from V and 2 bases from J, with 18 bases in between. CDR3 sequence (DNA): TGTGCCAGCAGCCAAGGATTCGCTAGACTAAGAGCCTACGAGCAGTACTTC. This sequence encodes CASSQGFARLRAYEQYF.

This rearrangement joins TRBV5-1 to TRBJ2-5; D might be TRBD1 (6 bases). The CDR3 sequence is 14 residues long. V was clipped by 4 bases and J by 4 bases, with 14 bases between them. Germline V gene data show CDR1 as SGHRS and CDR2 as YFSETQ. CDR3 nucleotide sequence: TGCGCCAGCAGCCAAACAGGGTCGGGAGAGACCCAGTACTTC. This gives the protein CASSQTGSGETQYF. Combining the CDR3 with reference TRBV5-1 and TRBJ2-5 gives the whole variable domain KAGVTQTPRYLIKTRGQQVTLSCSPISGHRSVSWYQQTPGQGLQFLFEYFSETQRNKGNFPGRFSGRQFSNSRSEMNVSTLELGDSALYLCASSQTGSGETQYFGPGTRLLVL.

This sequence joins TRBV27 and TRBJ2-5; TRBD1 aligns across 9 bases. The V gene end was trimmed by 6 bases and the J gene end by 5 bases; junction bases not matched to a gene: 13. Germline V lookup: CDR1 MNHEY, CDR2 SMNVEV (reference sequence). The CDR3 contains 16 residues. CDR3 nucleotide sequence: TGTGCCAGCAGCAGAGAAATACAGGGGGCGCTTGAGACCCAGTACTTC. Protein product: CASSREIQGALETQYF.